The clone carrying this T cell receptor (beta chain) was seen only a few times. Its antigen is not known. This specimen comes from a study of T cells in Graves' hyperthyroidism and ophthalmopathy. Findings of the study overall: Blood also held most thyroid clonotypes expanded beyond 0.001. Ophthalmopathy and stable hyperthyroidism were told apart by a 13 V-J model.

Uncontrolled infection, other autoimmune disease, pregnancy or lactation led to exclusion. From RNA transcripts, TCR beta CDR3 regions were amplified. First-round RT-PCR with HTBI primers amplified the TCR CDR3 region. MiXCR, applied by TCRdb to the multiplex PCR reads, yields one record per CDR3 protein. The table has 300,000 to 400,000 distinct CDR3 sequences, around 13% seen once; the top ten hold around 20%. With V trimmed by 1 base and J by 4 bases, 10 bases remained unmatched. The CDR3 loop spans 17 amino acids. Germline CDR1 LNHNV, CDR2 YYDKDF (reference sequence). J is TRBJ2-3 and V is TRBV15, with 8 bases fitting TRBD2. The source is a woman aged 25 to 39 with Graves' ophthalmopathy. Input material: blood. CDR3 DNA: TGTGCCACCAGCAGAGGATCTCGGGGGGGTATGGCAGATACGCAGTATTTT. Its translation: CATSRGSRGGMADTQYF.